Below, 13 T cell receptor beta chains from the same sample are listed, as sequenced in a study of shared clonotypes between healthy human individuals. Assay: immunoSEQ multiplex PCR; the TCRdb copy retains only in-frame clones and omits some. The sample has around 500,000 clones; around 80% are singletons. The sample was PBMCs. These receptors originate from a woman in her 40s in good health. Some clones in this sample may be carry-over from other donors' samples.

The J gene is TRBJ2-3, the V gene TRBV2; 7 positions agree with TRBD2. The CDR3 is 14 residues long. Unmatched junction bases numbered 5, after V lost 4 bases and J lost 4 bases. Germline CDR1 and CDR2: SNHLY and FYNNEI. CDR3: CASSGTRGADTQYF. The CDR3 DNA follows: TGTGCCAGCAGTGGGACTAGAGGGGCAGATACGCAGTATTTT.

Written as DNA, the CDR3 is TGCAGCGTTGATTCGGGCATAGGAAACACCATATATTTT. It encodes CSVDSGIGNTIYF. The chain couples TRBV29-1 to TRBJ1-3; D call uncertain. CDR3 length: 13 amino acids. Deletions cut 3 bases from V and 4 bases from J, with 10 bases between. Germline V gene sequence: CDR1 SQVTM, CDR2 ANQGSEA.

The chain combines TRBV28 with TRBJ1-2; 10 positions agree with TRBD1. The CDR3 totals 14 residues. V gave up 6 bases and J gave up 8 bases; unmatched junction bases: 9. Germline CDR1 is MDHEN and CDR2 is SYDVKM. The CDR3 here is CASRRTGGVRGYTF. CDR3 sequence (DNA): TGTGCCAGCAGACGGACAGGGGGGGTGAGAGGCTACACCTTC.

The chain employs TRBV7-3 and TRBJ1-1; D is unresolved. Trimming stripped 5 bases from V and 2 bases from J, with 9 bases between. Germline V gene sequence: CDR1 SGHTA, CDR2 FQGTGA. The CDR3 runs 13 residues. CDR3 nucleotide sequence: TGTGCCAGCAGCGCAAACAGAAACACTGAAGCTTTCTTT. Protein sequence: CASSANRNTEAFF.

This sequence joins TRBV10-3 and TRBJ2-5; 8 nucleotides align to TRBD1. This CDR3 comprises 12 residues. The V segment lost 9 bases and the J segment 5 bases; nucleotides outside the gene matches: 5. CDR1 ENHRY and CDR2 SYGVKD come from the germline V gene. DNA for the CDR3: TGTGCCATAGGACAGGGCGAGGAGACCCAGTACTTC. Translated: CAIGQGEETQYF.

The chain links TRBV4-1 to TRBJ2-3, with 7 bases fitting TRBD2. Germline CDR1 and CDR2: MGHRA and YSYEKL. The CDR3 contains 18 residues. Trimming at V came to 0 bases and at J to 4 bases, leaving 13 bases not matched to a gene. For the CDR3, the DNA is TGCGCCAGCAGCCAAGAGGGTCCATTCGGTGGGAGGGCAGATACGCAGTATTTT. Its translation is CASSQEGPFGGRADTQYF.

The chain has TRBV18 and TRBJ2-2, with D hard to call. The CDR3 covers 10 residues. Germline V gives CDR1 KGHSH, CDR2 LQKENI. V dropped 8 bases and J dropped 9 bases, with 7 bases sitting between them. The CDR3 loop reads CASRARELFF. CDR3 DNA sequence: TGTGCCAGCAGGGCAAGGGAGCTGTTTTTT.

This clone was picked up a small number of times. The CDR3 region has the DNA TGTGCCAGCAGTGAGGGCAGCTATGGCTACACCTTC. Protein product: CASSEGSYGYTF. The chain has TRBV2 and TRBJ1-2, with no clear D. Germline values: CDR1 SNHLY, CDR2 FYNNEI. V lost 3 bases and J 4 bases, leaving 6 bases between the germline ends. The CDR3 spans 12 residues.

This chain uses TRBV14 with TRBJ1-1, with D tentatively TRBD1 (5 bases). The V and J ends lost 4 bases and 0 bases respectively, with 12 bases between them. Germline CDR1 reads SGHDN; CDR2 reads FVKESK. The CDR3 totals 15 residues. For the CDR3, the DNA is TGTGCCAGCAGCCCGTCCAGGGCAATGAACACTGAAGCTTTCTTT. Translation: CASSPSRAMNTEAFF. The full variable domain, in which reference TRBV14 and TRBJ1-1 provide the parts outside the CDR3, is EAGVTQFPSHSVIEKGQTVTLRCDPISGHDNLYWYRRVMGKEIKFLLHFVKESKQDESGMPNNRFLAERTGGTYSTLKVQPAELEDSGVYFCASSPSRAMNTEAFFGQGTRLTVV.

The sample holds one count of this clone. V gene TRBV11-3 combines with J gene TRBJ2-3; D unresolved. There are 14 residues in the CDR3. Trimming cost V 1 base and J 0 bases, with 5 bases left between them. The germline V gene has CDR1 SGHNT and CDR2 YENEEA. CDR3 loop: CASSLGPSTDTQYF. CDR3 bases: TGTGCCAGCAGCTTAGGTCCGAGCACAGATACGCAGTATTTT.

J is TRBJ2-3 and V is TRBV5-1; possibly TRBD1 for D (7 bases). Trimming took off 1 base at V and 4 bases at J, with 16 bases between the two ends. CDR1 is SGHRS and CDR2 is YFSETQ in the germline V gene. This CDR3 has 16 residues. Written as DNA, the CDR3 is TGCGCCAGCAGCTTGATGAGTGGCAGGGGGGCAGATACGCAGTATTTT. It codes for CASSLMSGRGADTQYF.

The rearrangement uses TRBV28 and TRBJ2-1, with D possibly being TRBD1 (6 bases). Germline V lookup: CDR1 MDHEN, CDR2 SYDVKM. Trimming took 6 bases from V and 4 from J, leaving 16 bases between them. The CDR3 contains 15 residues. CDR3 nucleotide sequence: TGTGCCAGCAGCGCACAGGGATTTTCATACAATGAGCAGTTCTTC. As protein: CASSAQGFSYNEQFF.

The genes are TRBV11-2 and TRBJ1-1, with 10 bases lining up with TRBD1. The germline V gene has CDR1 SGHAT and CDR2 FQNNGV. The CDR3 has 18 amino acids. The V and J ends lost 5 bases and 2 bases, in that order; junction bases with no gene match: 14. The CDR3 nucleotides read TGTGCCAGCAGCCCCCACTTGACAGGGGGCGAAGTTAACACTGAAGCTTTCTTT. Residues: CASSPHLTGGEVNTEAFF.